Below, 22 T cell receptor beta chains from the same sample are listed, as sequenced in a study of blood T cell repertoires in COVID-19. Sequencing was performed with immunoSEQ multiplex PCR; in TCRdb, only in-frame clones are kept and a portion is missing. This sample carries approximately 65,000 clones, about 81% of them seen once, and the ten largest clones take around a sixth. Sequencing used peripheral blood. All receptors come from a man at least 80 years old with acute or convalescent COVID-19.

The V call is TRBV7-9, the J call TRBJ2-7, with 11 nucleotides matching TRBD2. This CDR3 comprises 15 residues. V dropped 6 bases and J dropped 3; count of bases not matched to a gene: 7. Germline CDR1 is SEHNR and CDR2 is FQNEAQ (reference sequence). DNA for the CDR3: TGTGCCAGCAGTCACGCCGGGACTAGCGGCTACGAGCAGTACTTC. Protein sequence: CASSHAGTSGYEQYF.

The CDR3 region has the DNA TGTGCCAGCAGCTTACAGGGTCTGAGCAATCAGCCCCAGCATTTT. Amino acids: CASSLQGLSNQPQHF. V and J are TRBV5-5 and TRBJ1-5; tentative D call: TRBD1 (6 bases). CDR3 length: 15 amino acids. Germline V gene sequence: CDR1 SGHKS, CDR2 YYEKEE (reference sequence). Trimming removed 2 bases from V and 1 base from J, with 10 bases in between.

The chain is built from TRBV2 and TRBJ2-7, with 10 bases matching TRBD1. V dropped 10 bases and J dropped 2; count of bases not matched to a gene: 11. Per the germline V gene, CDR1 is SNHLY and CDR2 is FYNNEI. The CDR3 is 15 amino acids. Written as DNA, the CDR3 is TGTGCCACAAAGCAGGGGACAGGGGACACCTACGAGCAGTACTTC. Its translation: CATKQGTGDTYEQYF.

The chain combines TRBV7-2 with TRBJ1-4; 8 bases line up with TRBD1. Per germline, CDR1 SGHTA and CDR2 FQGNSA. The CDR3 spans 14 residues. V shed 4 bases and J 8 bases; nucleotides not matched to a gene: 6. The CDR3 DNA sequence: TGTGCCAGCAGCTCGCTGACAGGGGCAGAAAAACTGTTTTTT. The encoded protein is CASSSLTGAEKLFF.

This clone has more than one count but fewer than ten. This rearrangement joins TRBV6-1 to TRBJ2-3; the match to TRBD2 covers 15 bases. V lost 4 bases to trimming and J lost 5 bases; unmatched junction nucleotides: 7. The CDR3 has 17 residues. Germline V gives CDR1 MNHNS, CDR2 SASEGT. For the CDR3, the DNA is TGTGCCAGCAGTGTTAACGGACTAGCGGGGGGGAGAGATACGCAGTATTTT. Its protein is CASSVNGLAGGRDTQYF.

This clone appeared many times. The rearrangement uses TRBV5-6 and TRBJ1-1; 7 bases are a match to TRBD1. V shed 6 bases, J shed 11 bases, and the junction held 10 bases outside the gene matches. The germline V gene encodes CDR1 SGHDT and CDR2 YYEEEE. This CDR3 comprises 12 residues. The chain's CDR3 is CASNFGQVPAFF. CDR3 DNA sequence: TGTGCCAGCAACTTTGGACAGGTTCCGGCTTTCTTT.

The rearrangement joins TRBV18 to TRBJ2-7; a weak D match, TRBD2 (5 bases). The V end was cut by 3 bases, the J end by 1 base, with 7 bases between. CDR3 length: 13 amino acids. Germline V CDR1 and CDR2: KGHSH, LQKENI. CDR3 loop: CASSPRDSYEQYF. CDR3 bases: TGTGCCAGCTCACCCCGGGATTCCTACGAGCAGTACTTC.

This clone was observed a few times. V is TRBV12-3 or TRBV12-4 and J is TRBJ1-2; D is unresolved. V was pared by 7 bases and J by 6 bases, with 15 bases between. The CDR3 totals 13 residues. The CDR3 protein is CASTPGRAHGYTF. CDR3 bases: TGTGCCAGCACCCCGGGGAGGGCCCATGGCTACACCTTC.

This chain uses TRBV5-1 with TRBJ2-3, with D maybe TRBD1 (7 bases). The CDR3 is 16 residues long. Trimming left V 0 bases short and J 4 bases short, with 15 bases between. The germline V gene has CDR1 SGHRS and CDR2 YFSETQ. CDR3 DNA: TGCGCCAGCAGCTTGGAGGGCAGGGGGGCGGCAGATACGCAGTATTTT. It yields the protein CASSLEGRGAADTQYF.

The CDR3 loop reads CASSQDRTPGGYTF. The CDR3 DNA reads TGCGCCAGCAGCCAAGATCGGACTCCAGGTGGCTACACCTTC. This chain uses TRBV4-3 with TRBJ1-2; D ambiguous. Looked up from germline, CDR1 is LGHNA and CDR2 is YSLEER. The CDR3 is 14 amino acids. V lost 0 bases, J lost 7 bases, and 12 bases lay in between.

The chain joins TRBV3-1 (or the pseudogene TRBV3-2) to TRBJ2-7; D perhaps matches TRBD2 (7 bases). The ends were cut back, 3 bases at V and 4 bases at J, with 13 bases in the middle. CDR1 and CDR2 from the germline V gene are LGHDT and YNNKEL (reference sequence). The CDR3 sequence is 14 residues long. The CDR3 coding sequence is TGTGCCAGCAGCCAGGGGGGCGGGAGTTACGAGCAGTACTTC. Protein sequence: CASSQGGGSYEQYF.

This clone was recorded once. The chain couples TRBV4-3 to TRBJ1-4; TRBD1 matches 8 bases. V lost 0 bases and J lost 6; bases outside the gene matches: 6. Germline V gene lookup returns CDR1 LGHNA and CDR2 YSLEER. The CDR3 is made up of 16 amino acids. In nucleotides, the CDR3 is TGCGCCAGCAGCCAAGATAGGGCAGGGGGCGATGAAAAACTGTTTTTT. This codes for CASSQDRAGGDEKLFF.

CDR3 nucleotides: TGTGCCAGCAGTGGGACAGGGGTTAATGAGCAGTTCTTC. As protein: CASSGTGVNEQFF. The gene calls are TRBV9 and TRBJ2-1; 10 nucleotides match TRBD1. J gave up 7 bases and V 5 bases, and 3 bases lay outside the gene matches. CDR3 size: 13 residues. Germline CDR1 SGDLS, CDR2 YYNGEE.

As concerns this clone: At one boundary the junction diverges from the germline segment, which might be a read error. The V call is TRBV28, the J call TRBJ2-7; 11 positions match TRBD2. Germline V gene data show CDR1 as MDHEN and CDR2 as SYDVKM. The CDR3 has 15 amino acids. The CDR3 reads CASSYSGSGATSGAF. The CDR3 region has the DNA TGTGCCAGCAGTTATAGTGGGTCGGGAGCGACTAGCGGGGCCTTC.

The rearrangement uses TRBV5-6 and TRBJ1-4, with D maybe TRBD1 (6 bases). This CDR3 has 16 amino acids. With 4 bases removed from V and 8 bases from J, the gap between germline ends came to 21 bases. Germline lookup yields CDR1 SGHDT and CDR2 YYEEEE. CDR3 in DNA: TGTGCCAGCAGCCTATCAACGACAGGCGCCCTAGAAAAACTGTTTTTT. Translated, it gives CASSLSTTGALEKLFF.

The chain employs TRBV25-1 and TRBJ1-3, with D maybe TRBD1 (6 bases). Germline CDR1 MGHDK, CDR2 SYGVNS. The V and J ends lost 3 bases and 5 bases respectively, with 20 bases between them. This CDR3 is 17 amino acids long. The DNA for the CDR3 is TGTGCCAGCAGTGATCAGGGGACGGGATCCTTGCGAAACACCATATATTTT. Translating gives CASSDQGTGSLRNTIYF. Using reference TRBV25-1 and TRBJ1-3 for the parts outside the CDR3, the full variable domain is EADIYQTPRYLVIGTGKKITLECSQTMGHDKMYWYQQDPGMELHLIHYSYGVNSTEKGDLSSESTVSRIRTEHFPLTLESARPSHTSQYLCASSDQGTGSLRNTIYFGEGSWLTVV.

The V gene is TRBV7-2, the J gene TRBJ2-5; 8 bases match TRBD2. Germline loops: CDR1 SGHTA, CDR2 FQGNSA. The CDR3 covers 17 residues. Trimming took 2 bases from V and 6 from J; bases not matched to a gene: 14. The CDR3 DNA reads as TGTGCCAGCAGCTTATTTCCAGCGGGGGATCATTCGAAGACCCAGTACTTC. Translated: CASSLFPAGDHSKTQYF.

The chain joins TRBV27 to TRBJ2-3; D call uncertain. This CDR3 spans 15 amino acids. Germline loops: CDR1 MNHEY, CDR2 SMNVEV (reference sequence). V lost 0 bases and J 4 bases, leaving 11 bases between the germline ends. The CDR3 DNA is TGTGCCAGCAGTTTATCCTCTTCACATGCAGATACGCAGTATTTT. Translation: CASSLSSSHADTQYF.

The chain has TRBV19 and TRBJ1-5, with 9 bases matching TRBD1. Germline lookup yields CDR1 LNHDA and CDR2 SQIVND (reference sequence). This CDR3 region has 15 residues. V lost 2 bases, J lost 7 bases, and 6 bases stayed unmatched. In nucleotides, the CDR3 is TGTGCCAGTAGTATAATGGGACAGGGTGGGCAGCCCCAGCATTTT. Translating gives CASSIMGQGGQPQHF.

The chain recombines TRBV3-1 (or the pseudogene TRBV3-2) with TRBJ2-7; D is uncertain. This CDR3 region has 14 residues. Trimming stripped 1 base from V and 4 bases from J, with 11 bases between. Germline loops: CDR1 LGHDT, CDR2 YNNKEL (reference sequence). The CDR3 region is CASSQALGLYEQYF. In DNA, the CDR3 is TGTGCCAGCAGCCAAGCTCTTGGGCTATACGAGCAGTACTTC.

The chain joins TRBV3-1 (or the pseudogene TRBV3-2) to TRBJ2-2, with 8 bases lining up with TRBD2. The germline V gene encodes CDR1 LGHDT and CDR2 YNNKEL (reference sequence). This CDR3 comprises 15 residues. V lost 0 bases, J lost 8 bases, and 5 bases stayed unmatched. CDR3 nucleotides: TGTGCCAGCAGCCAAGATAGAGCGGGAGCTGGGGAGCTGTTTTTT. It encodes CASSQDRAGAGELFF.

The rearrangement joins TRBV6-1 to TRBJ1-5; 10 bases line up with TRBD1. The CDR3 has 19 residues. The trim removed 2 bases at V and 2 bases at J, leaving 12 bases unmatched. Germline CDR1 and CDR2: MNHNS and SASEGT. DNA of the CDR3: TGTGCCAGCAGTGAAATGGGACAGGGGTACGTTCGGGGCAATCAGCCCCAGCATTTT. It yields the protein CASSEMGQGYVRGNQPQHF.